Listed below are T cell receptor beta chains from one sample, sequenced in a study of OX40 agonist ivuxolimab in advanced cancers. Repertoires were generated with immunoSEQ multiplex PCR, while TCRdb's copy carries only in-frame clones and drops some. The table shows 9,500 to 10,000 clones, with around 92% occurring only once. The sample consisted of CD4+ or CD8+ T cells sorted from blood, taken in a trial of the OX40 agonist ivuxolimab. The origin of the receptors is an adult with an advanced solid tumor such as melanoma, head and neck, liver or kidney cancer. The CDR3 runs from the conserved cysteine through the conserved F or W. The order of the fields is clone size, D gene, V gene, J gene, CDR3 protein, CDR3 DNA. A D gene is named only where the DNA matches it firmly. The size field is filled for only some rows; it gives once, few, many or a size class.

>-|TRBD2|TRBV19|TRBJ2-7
CASSLSGLAGGSSSYEQYF
TGTGCCAGTAGTCTATCGGGACTAGCGGGAGGGTCCTCCTCCTACGAGCAGTACTTC
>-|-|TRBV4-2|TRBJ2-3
CASSQAAGTDTQYF
TGTGCCAGCAGCCAAGCAGCAGGCACAGATACGCAGTATTTT
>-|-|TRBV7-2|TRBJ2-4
CASSLLAAKNIQYF
TGTGCCAGCAGCTTATTGGCCGCCAAAAACATTCAGTACTTC
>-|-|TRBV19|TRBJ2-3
CASSRSVATDTQYF
TGTGCCAGTAGTCGGTCGGTAGCCACAGATACGCAGTATTTT
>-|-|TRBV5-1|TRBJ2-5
CASSLERGGETQYF
TGCGCCAGCAGCTTGGAACGGGGTGGGGAGACCCAGTACTTC
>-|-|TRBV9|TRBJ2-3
CASSLGVGTTLTDTQYF
TGTGCCAGCAGCTTAGGCGTAGGGACGACTCTCACAGATACGCAGTATTTT
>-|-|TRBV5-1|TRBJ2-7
CASSLAGGYSGEQYF
TGCGCCAGCAGCTTGGCAGGGGGGTATTCAGGCGAGCAGTACTTC
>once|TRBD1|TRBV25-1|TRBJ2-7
CASSGLGQGAYEQYF
TGTGCCAGCAGTGGCCTAGGACAGGGGGCTTACGAGCAGTACTTC
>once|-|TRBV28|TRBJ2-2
CASSLPLANTGELFF
TGTGCCAGCAGTCTCCCCCTTGCGAACACCGGGGAGCTGTTTTTT
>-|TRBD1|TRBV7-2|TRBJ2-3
CASSSTTPGTGVLTDTQYF
TGTGCCAGCAGCTCGACGACCCCCGGGACAGGGGTATTGACAGATACGCAGTATTTT
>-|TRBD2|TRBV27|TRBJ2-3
CASSFGAGASDTQYF
TGTGCCAGCAGTTTTGGAGCGGGAGCCTCAGATACGCAGTATTTT
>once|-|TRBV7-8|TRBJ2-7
CASSLGIRSYEQYF
TGTGCCAGCAGCTTAGGGATCAGGTCCTACGAGCAGTACTTC
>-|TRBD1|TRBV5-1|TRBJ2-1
CASSLVTGGSYNEQFF
TGCGCCAGCAGCTTGGTGACAGGGGGCTCCTACAATGAGCAGTTCTTC
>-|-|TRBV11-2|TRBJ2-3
CASRGAGPQYF
TGTGCCAGCAGGGGGGCGGGCCCGCAGTATTTT
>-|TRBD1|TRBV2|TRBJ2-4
CASSELTGQDGNIQYF
TGTGCCAGCAGTGAGTTGACAGGGCAGGACGGAAACATTCAGTACTTC
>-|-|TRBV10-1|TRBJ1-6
CASSDPDSPLHF
TGCGCCAGCAGTGACCCGGATTCACCCCTCCACTTT
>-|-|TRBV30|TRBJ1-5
CAWSVDSMDQPQHF
TGTGCCTGGAGTGTAGACAGCATGGATCAGCCCCAGCATTTT
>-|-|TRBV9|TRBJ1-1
CASSVDSGALNTEAFF
TGTGCCAGCAGCGTAGATTCGGGGGCCTTGAACACTGAAGCTTTCTTT
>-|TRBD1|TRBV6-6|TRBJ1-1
CASRSGQGERRTEAFF
TGTGCCAGCAGATCCGGACAGGGGGAGCGAAGGACTGAAGCTTTCTTT
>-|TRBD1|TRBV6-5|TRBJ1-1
CASSYPDRGRMRAFF
TGTGCCAGCAGTTACCCCGACAGGGGGCGAATGCGGGCTTTCTTT
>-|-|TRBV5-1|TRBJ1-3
CASSLDGQGGNTIYF
TGCGCCAGCAGCTTGGATGGCCAGGGCGGAAACACCATATATTTT
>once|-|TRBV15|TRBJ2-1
CATSRVTEQFF
TGTGCCACCAGCAGAGTCACTGAGCAGTTCTTC
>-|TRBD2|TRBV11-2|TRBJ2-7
CASSPGTSGYEQYF
TGTGCCAGCAGCCCCGGGACTAGCGGCTACGAGCAGTACTTC
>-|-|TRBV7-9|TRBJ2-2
CASSLTGGRAGELFF
TGTGCCAGCAGCTTGACTGGGGGAAGGGCCGGGGAGCTGTTTTTT
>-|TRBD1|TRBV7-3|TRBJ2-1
CASSFTGGSYNEQFF
TGTGCCAGCAGCTTCACAGGGGGGTCCTACAATGAGCAGTTCTTC
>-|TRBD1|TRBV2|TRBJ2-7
CASGGQGTYEQYF
TGTGCCAGTGGGGGACAGGGAACCTACGAGCAGTACTTC
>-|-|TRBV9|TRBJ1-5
CASSVGQGTNQPQHF
TGTGCCAGCAGCGTAGGGCAGGGGACCAATCAGCCCCAGCATTTT
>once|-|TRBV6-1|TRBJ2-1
CASSSSETYNEQFF
TGTGCCAGCAGTTCCTCGGAGACGTACAATGAGCAGTTCTTC